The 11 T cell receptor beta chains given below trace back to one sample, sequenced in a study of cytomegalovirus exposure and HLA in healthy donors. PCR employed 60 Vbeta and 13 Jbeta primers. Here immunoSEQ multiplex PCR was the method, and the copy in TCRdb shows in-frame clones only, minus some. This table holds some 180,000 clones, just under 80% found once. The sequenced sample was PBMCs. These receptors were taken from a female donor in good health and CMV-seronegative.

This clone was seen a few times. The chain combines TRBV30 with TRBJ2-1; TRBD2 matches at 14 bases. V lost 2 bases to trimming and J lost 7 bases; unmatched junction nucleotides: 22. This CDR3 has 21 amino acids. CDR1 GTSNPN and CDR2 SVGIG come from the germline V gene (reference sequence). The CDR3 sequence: CAWSPTLLTSGGAKVWNEQFF. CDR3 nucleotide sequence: TGTGCCTGGAGTCCCACATTGTTGACTAGCGGGGGGGCAAAAGTGTGGAATGAGCAGTTCTTC.

CDR3 protein: CSVESVGSSTDTQYF. The CDR3 DNA follows: TGCAGCGTTGAATCTGTCGGGAGTAGCACAGATACGCAGTATTTT. V usage is TRBV29-1 and J usage is TRBJ2-3; D possibly corresponds to TRBD2 (6 bases). The CDR3 runs to 15 residues. Germline CDR1 and CDR2: SQVTM and ANQGSEA. The V end was cut by 2 bases, the J end by 0 bases, with 12 bases between.

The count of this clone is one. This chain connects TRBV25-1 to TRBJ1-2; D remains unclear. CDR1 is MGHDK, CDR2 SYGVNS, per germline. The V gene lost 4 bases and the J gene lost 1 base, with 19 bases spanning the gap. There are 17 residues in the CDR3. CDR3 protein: CASSASGRGPDNYGYTF. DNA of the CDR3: TGTGCCAGCAGTGCCTCCGGGAGAGGCCCTGATAACTATGGCTACACCTTC.

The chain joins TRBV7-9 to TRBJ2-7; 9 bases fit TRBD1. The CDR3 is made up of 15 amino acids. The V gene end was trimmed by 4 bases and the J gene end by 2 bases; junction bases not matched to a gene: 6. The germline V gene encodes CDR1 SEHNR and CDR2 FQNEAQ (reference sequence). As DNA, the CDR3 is TGTGCCAGCAGCTCCATACAGGGGGCCACCTACGAGCAGTACTTC. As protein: CASSSIQGATYEQYF.

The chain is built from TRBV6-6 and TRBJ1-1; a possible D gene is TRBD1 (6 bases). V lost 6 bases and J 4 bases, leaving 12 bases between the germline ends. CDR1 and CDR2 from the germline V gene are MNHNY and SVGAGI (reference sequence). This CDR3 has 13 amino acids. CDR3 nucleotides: TGTGCCAGCAGGGGGGCGGCGGGCACTGAAGCTTTCTTT. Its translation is CASRGAAGTEAFF.

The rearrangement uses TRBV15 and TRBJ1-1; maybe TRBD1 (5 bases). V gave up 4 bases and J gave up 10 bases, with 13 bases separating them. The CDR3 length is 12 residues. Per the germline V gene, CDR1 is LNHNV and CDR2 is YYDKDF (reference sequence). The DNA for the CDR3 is TGTGCCACCAGCATCACGGGGGGGGTAGCTTTCTTT. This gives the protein CATSITGGVAFF.

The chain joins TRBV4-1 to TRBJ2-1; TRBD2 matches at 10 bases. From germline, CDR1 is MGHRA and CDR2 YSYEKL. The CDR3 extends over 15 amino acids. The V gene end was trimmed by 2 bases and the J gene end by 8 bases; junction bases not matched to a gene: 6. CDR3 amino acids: CASSQLSGGAYEQFF. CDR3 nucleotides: TGCGCCAGCAGCCAACTGAGCGGGGGGGCCTATGAGCAGTTCTTC.

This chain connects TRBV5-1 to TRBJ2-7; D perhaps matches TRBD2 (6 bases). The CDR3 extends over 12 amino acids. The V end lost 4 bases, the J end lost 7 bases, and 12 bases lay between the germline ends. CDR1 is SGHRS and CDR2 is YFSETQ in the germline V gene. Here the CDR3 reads CASSGGIGEQYF. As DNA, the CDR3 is TGCGCCAGCAGCGGGGGGATTGGGGAGCAGTACTTC.

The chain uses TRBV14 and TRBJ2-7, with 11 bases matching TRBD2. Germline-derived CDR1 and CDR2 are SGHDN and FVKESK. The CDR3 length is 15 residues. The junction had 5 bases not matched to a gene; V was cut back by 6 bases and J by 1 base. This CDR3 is CASSLLAGESYEQYF. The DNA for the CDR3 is TGTGCCAGCAGTCTACTAGCGGGAGAATCCTACGAGCAGTACTTC.

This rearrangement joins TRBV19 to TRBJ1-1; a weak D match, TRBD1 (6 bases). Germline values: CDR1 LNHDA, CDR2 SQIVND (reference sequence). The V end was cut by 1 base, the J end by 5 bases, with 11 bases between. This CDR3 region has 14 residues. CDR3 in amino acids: CASSIGTRGTEAFF. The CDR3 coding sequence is TGTGCCAGTAGTATAGGGACGAGGGGGACTGAAGCTTTCTTT.

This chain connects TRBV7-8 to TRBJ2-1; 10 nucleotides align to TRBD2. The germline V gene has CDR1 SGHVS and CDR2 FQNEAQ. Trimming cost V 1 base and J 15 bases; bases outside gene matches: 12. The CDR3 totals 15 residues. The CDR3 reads CASSLEGTSALGLFF. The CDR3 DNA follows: TGTGCCAGCAGCTTAGAGGGGACTAGCGCCCTAGGTCTGTTCTTC.